Listed below are T cell receptor beta chains from one sample, sequenced in a study of identical twins. TCRdb independently ran MiXCR on the 5' RACE reads; one entry per CDR3 protein. This table holds hundreds of thousands of distinct CDR3 sequences, around 8.3% found once. This sample also appeared in a second study, on yellow fever vaccine responses in identical twins.

The sample consisted of PBMCs. The receptors were gathered from a woman between 18 and 30 years old in good health. Each CDR3 is given with its conserved first and last residue. D genes are given only for firm matches. The listing skips clone size in some rows; elsewhere it reads once, few, many or a size class.

j_gene: TRBJ1-1; v_gene: TRBV27; abundance: .; d_gene: TRBD1; CDR3nt: TGTGCCAGCAGTTTATTGGGGACAGGGGTGGCTTTCTTT; CDR3aa: CASSLLGTGVAFF
j_gene: TRBJ2-5; v_gene: TRBV28; abundance: few; d_gene: TRBD2; CDR3nt: TGTGCCAGCAGTGACCGGGACTATAGGGCCCAAGAGACCCAGTACTTC; CDR3aa: CASSDRDYRAQETQYF
j_gene: TRBJ1-2; v_gene: TRBV29-1; abundance: .; d_gene: .; CDR3nt: TGCAGCGTTGATGTGGCCAAGTCCGACTATGGCTACACCTTC; CDR3aa: CSVDVAKSDYGYTF
j_gene: TRBJ2-3; v_gene: TRBV20-1; abundance: .; d_gene: .; CDR3nt: TGCAGAGTGGTAGCTGATACTAGCACAGATACGCAGTATTTT; CDR3aa: CRVVADTSTDTQYF
j_gene: TRBJ2-1; v_gene: TRBV6-5; abundance: .; d_gene: TRBD1; CDR3nt: TGTGCCAGCAGTAACGACAGGGAGACGTTCTTC; CDR3aa: CASSNDRETFF
j_gene: TRBJ2-1; v_gene: TRBV19; abundance: few; d_gene: .; CDR3nt: TGTGCCAGTAGCTTATTCGACAATGATGAGCAGTTCTTC; CDR3aa: CASSLFDNDEQFF
j_gene: TRBJ2-1; v_gene: TRBV20-1; abundance: many; d_gene: .; CDR3nt: TGCAGTGCCGGCCGTAGCGACACCTCCTACAATGAGCAGTTCTTC; CDR3aa: CSAGRSDTSYNEQFF
j_gene: TRBJ2-1; v_gene: TRBV12-3/TRBV12-4; abundance: many; d_gene: .; CDR3nt: TGTGCCAGCAGTTTAGTTGTCCTGGCGGGGAGGAGGAAGCATGAGCAGTTCTTC; CDR3aa: CASSLVVLAGRRKHEQFF
j_gene: TRBJ1-5; v_gene: TRBV12-3/TRBV12-4; abundance: few; d_gene: TRBD1; CDR3nt: TGTGCCAGCAGTTATACAGGGGCCTATGGGCCCCAGCATTTT; CDR3aa: CASSYTGAYGPQHF
j_gene: TRBJ2-1; v_gene: TRBV5-1; abundance: many; d_gene: .; CDR3nt: TGCGCCAGCAGCTTGGAGTTCGCCGGTCCAGGGAAGGGAAGCGGGGAGCAGTTCTTC; CDR3aa: CASSLEFAGPGKGSGEQFF
j_gene: TRBJ2-3; v_gene: TRBV7-3; abundance: .; d_gene: TRBD2; CDR3nt: TGTGCCAGCAGCTTAACTGCAGCGGGGGGAGATACGCAGTATTTT; CDR3aa: CASSLTAAGGDTQYF
j_gene: TRBJ2-7; v_gene: TRBV6-2/TRBV6-3; abundance: many; d_gene: .; CDR3nt: TGTGCCAGCAGTGGGAATTTAGCCGGCGAGCAGTACTTC; CDR3aa: CASSGNLAGEQYF
j_gene: TRBJ2-7; v_gene: TRBV28; abundance: .; d_gene: TRBD1; CDR3nt: TGTGCCAGCACCCCATCGCGAAGGGGGCACGAGCAGTACTTC; CDR3aa: CASTPSRRGHEQYF
j_gene: TRBJ2-3; v_gene: TRBV4-2; abundance: many; d_gene: TRBD2; CDR3nt: TGTGCCAGCAGCCAAGACCCGAATAGCGGGGCCACAGATACGCAGTATTTT; CDR3aa: CASSQDPNSGATDTQYF
j_gene: TRBJ2-1; v_gene: TRBV5-1; abundance: few; d_gene: .; CDR3nt: TGCGCCAGCAGCAAGGACCAACAGGGTCCAAATGAGCAGTTCTTC; CDR3aa: CASSKDQQGPNEQFF
j_gene: TRBJ2-7; v_gene: TRBV7-9; abundance: few; d_gene: TRBD1; CDR3nt: TGTGCCAGCAGCCAGATGGGACAGGGTATCCACGAGCAGTACTTC; CDR3aa: CASSQMGQGIHEQYF
j_gene: TRBJ1-1; v_gene: TRBV29-1; abundance: few; d_gene: .; CDR3nt: TGCAGCGGGGAGGCAGAGAACACTGAAGCTTTCTTT; CDR3aa: CSGEAENTEAFF
j_gene: TRBJ2-7; v_gene: TRBV7-2; abundance: few; d_gene: TRBD1; CDR3nt: TGTGCCAGCAGCTTAGGGGCTGGCGGACAGGGGTCCTACGAGCAGTACTTC; CDR3aa: CASSLGAGGQGSYEQYF
j_gene: TRBJ2-1; v_gene: TRBV11-2; abundance: few; d_gene: TRBD1; CDR3nt: TGTGCCAGCAGCTGGGGGGACAGGGCCGAGCAGTTCTTC; CDR3aa: CASSWGDRAEQFF
j_gene: TRBJ1-1; v_gene: TRBV10-3; abundance: once; d_gene: TRBD1; CDR3nt: TGTGCCATCAGGTCCCGGGACAGGGGGCAGGTTGAAGCTTTCTTT; CDR3aa: CAIRSRDRGQVEAFF
j_gene: TRBJ2-3; v_gene: TRBV2; abundance: many; d_gene: .; CDR3nt: TGTGCCAGCAGTGAACACAGCCCCAGTACGCAGTATTTT; CDR3aa: CASSEHSPSTQYF
j_gene: TRBJ2-7; v_gene: TRBV19; abundance: .; d_gene: .; CDR3nt: TGTGCCAGTAGTACATACGGCGGGACAGCCGACGAGCAGTACTTC; CDR3aa: CASSTYGGTADEQYF
j_gene: TRBJ2-7; v_gene: TRBV7-8; abundance: many; d_gene: TRBD2; CDR3nt: TGTGCCAGCAGCCCCATGGTAGGGACTAGCTATTACGAGCAGTACTTC; CDR3aa: CASSPMVGTSYYEQYF
j_gene: TRBJ2-7; v_gene: TRBV20-1; abundance: few; d_gene: .; CDR3nt: TGCAGTGCTAGAGAACTCCCCAGCGGGTTCTACGAGCAGTACTTC; CDR3aa: CSARELPSGFYEQYF
j_gene: TRBJ2-2; v_gene: TRBV3-1; abundance: many; d_gene: .; CDR3nt: TGTGCCAGCAGCCAACTAGCGAACCTTAACACCGGGGAGCTGTTTTTT; CDR3aa: CASSQLANLNTGELFF
j_gene: TRBJ2-5; v_gene: TRBV20-1; abundance: many; d_gene: .; CDR3nt: TGCAGTGCTAGAGACTCGGGCGGAGGGGAGACCCAGTACTTC; CDR3aa: CSARDSGGGETQYF
j_gene: TRBJ2-3; v_gene: TRBV19; abundance: few; d_gene: .; CDR3nt: TGTGCCAGTAGTATTGCCCACACAGATACGCAGTATTTT; CDR3aa: CASSIAHTDTQYF
j_gene: TRBJ2-1; v_gene: TRBV20-1; abundance: few; d_gene: .; CDR3nt: TGCAGTGCTAGGAGTGGGGCGGAAAATGAGCAGTTCTTC; CDR3aa: CSARSGAENEQFF
j_gene: TRBJ2-1; v_gene: TRBV6-2/TRBV6-3; abundance: few; d_gene: TRBD2; CDR3nt: TGTGCCAGCACCCTCGGGACTAGCGGGAGAATTGGCTACAATGAGCAGTTCTTC; CDR3aa: CASTLGTSGRIGYNEQFF
j_gene: TRBJ1-2; v_gene: TRBV10-3; abundance: .; d_gene: .; CDR3nt: TGTGCCATCAGAGAAGGGGTAGACCGGGGCTATGGCTACACCTTC; CDR3aa: CAIREGVDRGYGYTF
j_gene: TRBJ2-5; v_gene: TRBV5-1; abundance: .; d_gene: TRBD2; CDR3nt: TGCGCCAGCAGCTTGGACCCACTAGCGGGAGCCCCTGAGACCCAGTACTTC; CDR3aa: CASSLDPLAGAPETQYF
j_gene: TRBJ2-1; v_gene: TRBV2; abundance: few; d_gene: .; CDR3nt: TGTGCCAGCAGTGAAGCACAATACAATGAGCAGTTCTTC; CDR3aa: CASSEAQYNEQFF
j_gene: TRBJ1-1; v_gene: TRBV14; abundance: many; d_gene: .; CDR3nt: TGTGCCAGCAGCCAATTCGCGGTAAACACTGAAGCTTTCTTT; CDR3aa: CASSQFAVNTEAFF